The T cell receptor (beta chain) under discussion was sequenced for a study of T cell changes during pregnancy in multiple sclerosis. The germline V and J ends were trimmed by 5 bases and 4 bases, with 17 bases remaining between them. In germline, CDR1 is SEHNR, CDR2 FQNEAQ (reference sequence). There are 15 residues in the CDR3. The protocol was immunoSEQ multiplex PCR, while the TCRdb copy is restricted to in-frame clones and leaves out a portion. The sample consists of around 36,000 clones, 92% of them appearing once. This sample comprised CD8+ T cells from peripheral blood mononuclear cells, obtained in the first trimester of pregnancy. This clonotype was sampled from a female donor with multiple sclerosis, enrolled in a pregnancy study. The rearrangement joins TRBV7-9 to TRBJ1-1, with a weak D call TRBD1 (5 bases). CDR3 sequence: CASSRDSGMSTEAFF. The CDR3 DNA reads TGTGCCAGCAGCCGAGATTCAGGGATGAGCACTGAAGCTTTCTTT.